A selection of T cell receptor beta chains follows, all from one sample in a study of PD-L1 blockade in urothelial cancer. Sequencing was performed with immunoSEQ multiplex PCR; in TCRdb, only in-frame clones are kept and a portion is missing. The sample holds almost 90,000 clones, 80% to 85% seen once. The sequences come from PBMCs, collected around atezolizumab (anti-PD-L1) treatment. These receptors all stem from a man in his 60s with urothelial cancer. Both conserved end residues are part of each CDR3. Fields, in order: D gene, clone size, J gene, V gene, CDR3 protein, CDR3 DNA. A D gene is named only where the DNA matches it firmly. Clone size is not always given. Where it is, it says once, few, many or a class for expanded clones.

d_call: .
clone_size: .
j_call: TRBJ2-2
v_call: TRBV11-2
cdr3_aa: CASSLVTGATGELFF
cdr3_nt: TGTGCCAGCAGCTTAGTAACGGGAGCCACCGGGGAGCTGTTTTTT

d_call: .
clone_size: .
j_call: TRBJ2-3
v_call: TRBV4-3
cdr3_aa: CASSQDYADTQYF
cdr3_nt: TGCGCCAGCAGCCAAGACTATGCAGATACGCAGTATTTT

d_call: TRBD2
clone_size: .
j_call: TRBJ2-1
v_call: TRBV7-9
cdr3_aa: CASSRTSGVYNEQFF
cdr3_nt: TGTGCCAGCAGCCGTACTAGCGGGGTGTACAATGAGCAGTTCTTC

d_call: .
clone_size: few
j_call: TRBJ1-1
v_call: TRBV7-9
cdr3_aa: CASSPSTPGAFF
cdr3_nt: TGTGCCAGCAGCCCCTCGACCCCCGGGGCTTTCTTT

d_call: TRBD2
clone_size: .
j_call: TRBJ2-3
v_call: TRBV9
cdr3_aa: CASSLEGGAGTDTQYF
cdr3_nt: TGTGCCAGCAGCCTAGAGGGAGGGGCGGGCACAGATACGCAGTATTTT

d_call: .
clone_size: .
j_call: TRBJ2-7
v_call: TRBV5-1
cdr3_aa: CASSLVPWGVGEQYF
cdr3_nt: TGCGCCAGCAGCTTGGTCCCCTGGGGCGTCGGCGAGCAGTACTTC

d_call: TRBD1
clone_size: .
j_call: TRBJ1-1
v_call: TRBV18
cdr3_aa: CASSSDRVSVAFF
cdr3_nt: TGTGCCAGCTCATCAGACAGGGTTTCTGTAGCTTTCTTT

d_call: .
clone_size: medium-sized
j_call: TRBJ2-1
v_call: TRBV2
cdr3_aa: CATLVGAIVNEQFF
cdr3_nt: TGTGCCACCCTAGTTGGTGCCATAGTCAATGAGCAGTTCTTC

d_call: TRBD1
clone_size: few
j_call: TRBJ1-5
v_call: TRBV7-9
cdr3_aa: CASSSFGTGLQPQHF
cdr3_nt: TGTGCCAGCAGCTCCTTTGGGACAGGGCTTCAGCCCCAGCATTTT

d_call: .
clone_size: .
j_call: TRBJ1-4
v_call: TRBV10-3
cdr3_aa: CAIREGLTNEKLFF
cdr3_nt: TGTGCCATCAGGGAGGGACTGACTAATGAAAAACTGTTTTTT

d_call: .
clone_size: .
j_call: TRBJ2-7
v_call: TRBV13
cdr3_aa: CASSLEVRGAYEQYF
cdr3_nt: TGTGCCAGCAGCTTAGAGGTCAGGGGGGCATACGAGCAGTACTTC

d_call: TRBD2
clone_size: .
j_call: TRBJ2-4
v_call: TRBV2
cdr3_aa: CASTAGGGIAKNIQYF
cdr3_nt: TGTGCCAGCACTGCGGGGGGGGGTATAGCCAAAAACATTCAGTACTTC

d_call: TRBD1
clone_size: few
j_call: TRBJ1-2
v_call: TRBV2
cdr3_aa: CASSAAGGAGGYTF
cdr3_nt: TGTGCCAGCAGTGCCGCAGGGGGCGCCGGTGGCTACACCTTC

d_call: .
clone_size: .
j_call: TRBJ1-2
v_call: TRBV5-1
cdr3_aa: CASMSDGFYGYTF
cdr3_nt: TGCGCCAGCATGTCTGACGGGTTCTATGGCTACACCTTC

d_call: TRBD1
clone_size: .
j_call: TRBJ2-7
v_call: TRBV10-3
cdr3_aa: CAISTTGQATYEQYF
cdr3_nt: TGTGCCATCAGTACCACCGGACAGGCGACCTACGAGCAGTACTTC

d_call: .
clone_size: .
j_call: TRBJ1-6
v_call: TRBV2
cdr3_aa: CATKMDTGGNSPLHF
cdr3_nt: TGTGCCACCAAAATGGACACGGGGGGCAATTCACCCCTCCACTTT

d_call: TRBD2
clone_size: few
j_call: TRBJ2-1
v_call: TRBV11-3
cdr3_aa: CASSWMTSTLNEQFF
cdr3_nt: TGTGCCAGCAGCTGGATGACTAGCACCCTCAATGAGCAGTTCTTC

d_call: .
clone_size: .
j_call: TRBJ2-7
v_call: TRBV28
cdr3_aa: CASTLSTAGEQYF
cdr3_nt: TGTGCCAGCACCCTATCGACGGCGGGGGAGCAGTACTTC

d_call: .
clone_size: .
j_call: TRBJ2-6
v_call: TRBV6-5
cdr3_aa: CASHRAGANVLTF
cdr3_nt: TGTGCCAGCCACAGGGCTGGGGCCAACGTCCTGACTTTC

d_call: TRBD1
clone_size: .
j_call: TRBJ2-3
v_call: TRBV5-4
cdr3_aa: CASSSDRATDTQYF
cdr3_nt: TGTGCCAGCAGCTCGGACAGGGCTACAGATACGCAGTATTTT

d_call: TRBD2
clone_size: .
j_call: TRBJ2-5
v_call: TRBV6-5
cdr3_aa: CASSSAGGAKETQYF
cdr3_nt: TGTGCCAGCAGTTCGGCCGGGGGGGCTAAAGAGACCCAGTACTTC

d_call: .
clone_size: .
j_call: TRBJ2-3
v_call: TRBV7-6
cdr3_aa: CASSLSGGPADTQYF
cdr3_nt: TGTGCCAGCAGCTTATCGGGGGGCCCCGCAGATACGCAGTATTTT

d_call: TRBD1
clone_size: .
j_call: TRBJ2-2
v_call: TRBV7-2
cdr3_aa: CASSLVLRGQGGELFF
cdr3_nt: TGTGCCAGCAGCTTAGTCCTCAGGGGGCAGGGCGGGGAGCTGTTTTTT

d_call: .
clone_size: .
j_call: TRBJ1-2
v_call: TRBV7-2
cdr3_aa: CASSLTAFNYGYTF
cdr3_nt: TGTGCCAGCAGCTTGACAGCCTTCAACTATGGCTACACCTTC

d_call: TRBD1
clone_size: .
j_call: TRBJ2-2
v_call: TRBV19
cdr3_aa: CASRTGGTGELFF
cdr3_nt: TGTGCCAGTAGGACAGGGGGCACCGGGGAGCTGTTTTTT

d_call: .
clone_size: .
j_call: TRBJ2-3
v_call: TRBV7-8
cdr3_aa: CASSLRGGSSTDTQYF
cdr3_nt: TGTGCCAGCAGCTTAAGGGGGGGGTCTAGCACAGATACGCAGTATTTT

d_call: .
clone_size: .
j_call: TRBJ1-2
v_call: TRBV5-4
cdr3_aa: CASSLVSGSGYTF
cdr3_nt: TGTGCCAGCAGCTTGGTTTCAGGGTCTGGCTACACCTTC

d_call: TRBD1
clone_size: .
j_call: TRBJ2-2
v_call: TRBV5-1
cdr3_aa: CASSPDRGLVGTGELFF
cdr3_nt: TGCGCCAGCAGCCCGGACAGGGGGCTAGTGGGCACCGGGGAGCTGTTTTTT